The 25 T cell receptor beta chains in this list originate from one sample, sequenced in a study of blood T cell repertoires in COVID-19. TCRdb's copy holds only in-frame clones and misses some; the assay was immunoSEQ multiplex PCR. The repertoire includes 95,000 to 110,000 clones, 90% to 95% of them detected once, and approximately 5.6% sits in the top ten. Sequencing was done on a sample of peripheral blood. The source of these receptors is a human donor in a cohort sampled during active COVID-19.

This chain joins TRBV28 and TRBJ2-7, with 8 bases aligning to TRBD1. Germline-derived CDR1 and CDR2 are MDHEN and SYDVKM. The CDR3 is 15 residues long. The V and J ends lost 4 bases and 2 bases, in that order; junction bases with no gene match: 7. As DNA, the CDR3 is TGTGCCAGCAGTTATGGGGACAGGCTAACCTACGAGCAGTACTTC. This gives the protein CASSYGDRLTYEQYF. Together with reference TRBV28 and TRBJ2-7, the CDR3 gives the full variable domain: DVKVTQSSRYLVKRTGEKVFLECVQDMDHENMFWYRQDPGLGLRLIYFSYDVKMKEKGDIPEGYSVSREKKERFSLILESASTNQTSMYLCASSYGDRLTYEQYFGPGTRLTVT.

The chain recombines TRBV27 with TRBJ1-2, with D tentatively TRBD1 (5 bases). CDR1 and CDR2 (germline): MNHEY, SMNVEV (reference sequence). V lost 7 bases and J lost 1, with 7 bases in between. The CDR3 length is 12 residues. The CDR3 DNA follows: TGTGCCAGCAAAGGGGTTAACTATGGCTACACCTTC. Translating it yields CASKGVNYGYTF.

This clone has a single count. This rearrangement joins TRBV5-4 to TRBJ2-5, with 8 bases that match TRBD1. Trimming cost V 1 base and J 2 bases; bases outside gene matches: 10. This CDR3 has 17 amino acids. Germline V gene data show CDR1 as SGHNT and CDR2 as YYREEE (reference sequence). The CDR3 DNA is TGTGCCAGCAGCTTGTTCAGGGGGCGCCTCCAGCAAGAGACCCAGTACTTC. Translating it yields CASSLFRGRLQQETQYF.

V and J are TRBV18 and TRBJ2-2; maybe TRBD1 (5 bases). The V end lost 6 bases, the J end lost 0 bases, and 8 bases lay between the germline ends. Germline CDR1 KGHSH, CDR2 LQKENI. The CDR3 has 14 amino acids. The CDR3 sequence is CASSPTANTGELFF. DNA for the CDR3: TGTGCCAGCTCGCCGACAGCGAACACCGGGGAGCTGTTTTTT. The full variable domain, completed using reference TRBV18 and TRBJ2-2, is NAGVMQNPRHLVRRRGQEARLRCSPMKGHSHVYWYRQLPEEGLKFMVYLQKENIIDESGMPKERFSAEFPKEGPSILRIQQVVRGDSAAYFCASSPTANTGELFFGEGSRLTVL.

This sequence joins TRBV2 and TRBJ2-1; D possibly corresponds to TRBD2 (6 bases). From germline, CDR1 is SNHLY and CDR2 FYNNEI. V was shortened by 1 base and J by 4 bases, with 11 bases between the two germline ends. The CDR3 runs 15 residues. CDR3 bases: TGTGCCAGCAGTGAAGAACGGGGGATGTACAATGAGCAGTTCTTC. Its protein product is CASSEERGMYNEQFF.

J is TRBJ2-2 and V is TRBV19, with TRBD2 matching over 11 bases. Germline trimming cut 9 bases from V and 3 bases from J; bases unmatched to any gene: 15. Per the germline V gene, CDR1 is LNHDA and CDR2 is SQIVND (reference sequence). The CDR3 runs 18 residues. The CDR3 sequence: CARRSIAGGPLDTGELFF. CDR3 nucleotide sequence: TGTGCCAGAAGGTCTATAGCGGGAGGGCCCTTGGACACCGGGGAGCTGTTTTTT.

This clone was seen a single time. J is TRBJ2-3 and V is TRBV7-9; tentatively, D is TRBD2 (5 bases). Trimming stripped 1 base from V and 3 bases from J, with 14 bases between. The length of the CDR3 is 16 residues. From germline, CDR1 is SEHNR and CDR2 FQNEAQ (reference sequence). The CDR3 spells CASSLDPSPETDTQYF. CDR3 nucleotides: TGTGCCAGCAGCTTAGACCCTAGCCCGGAAACAGATACGCAGTATTTT.

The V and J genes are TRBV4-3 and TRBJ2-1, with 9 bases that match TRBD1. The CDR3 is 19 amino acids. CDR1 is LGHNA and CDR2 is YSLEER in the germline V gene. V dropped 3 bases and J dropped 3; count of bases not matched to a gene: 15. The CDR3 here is CASSHSGRPTGGDYNEQFF. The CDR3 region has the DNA TGCGCCAGCAGCCATTCGGGGCGTCCTACAGGGGGCGACTACAATGAGCAGTTCTTC.

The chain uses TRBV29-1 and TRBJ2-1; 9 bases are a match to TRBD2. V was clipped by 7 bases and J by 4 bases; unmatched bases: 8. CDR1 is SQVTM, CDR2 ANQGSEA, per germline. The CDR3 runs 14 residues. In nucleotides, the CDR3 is TGCAGCGCCGATAGCGGGAGCCTTTACAATGAGCAGTTCTTC. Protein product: CSADSGSLYNEQFF.

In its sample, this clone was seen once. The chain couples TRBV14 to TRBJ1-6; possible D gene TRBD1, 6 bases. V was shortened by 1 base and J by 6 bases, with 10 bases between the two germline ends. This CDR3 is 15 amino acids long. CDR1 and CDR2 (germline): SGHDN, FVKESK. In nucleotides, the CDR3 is TGTGCCAGCAGCCAAGTCAGGGGACCTAATTCACCCCTCCACTTT. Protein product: CASSQVRGPNSPLHF.

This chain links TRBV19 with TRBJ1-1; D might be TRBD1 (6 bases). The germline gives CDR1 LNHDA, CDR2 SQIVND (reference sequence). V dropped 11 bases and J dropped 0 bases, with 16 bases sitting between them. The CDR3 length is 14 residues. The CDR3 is CASRDTRLNTEAFF. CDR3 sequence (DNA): TGTGCCTCTCGGGACACCCGGCTGAACACTGAAGCTTTCTTT.

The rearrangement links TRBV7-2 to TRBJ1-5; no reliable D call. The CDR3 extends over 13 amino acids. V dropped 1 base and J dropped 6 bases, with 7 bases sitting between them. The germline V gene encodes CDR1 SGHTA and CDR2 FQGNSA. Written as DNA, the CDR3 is TGTGCCAGCAGCTTAGAAGTCGGTCAGCCCCAGCATTTT. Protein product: CASSLEVGQPQHF.

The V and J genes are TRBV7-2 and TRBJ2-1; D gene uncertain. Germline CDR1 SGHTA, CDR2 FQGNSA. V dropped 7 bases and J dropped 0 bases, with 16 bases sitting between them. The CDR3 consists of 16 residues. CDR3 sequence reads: CASTPNGLSSYNEQFF. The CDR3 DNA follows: TGTGCCAGCACCCCAAACGGTTTAAGCTCCTACAATGAGCAGTTCTTC.

The CDR3 bases are TGTGCCAGCAGTTACAGGGGTTGGATCAATGAGCAGTTCTTC. As protein: CASSYRGWINEQFF. This chain joins TRBV6-5 and TRBJ2-1; D is possibly TRBD1 (5 bases). CDR1 is MNHEY and CDR2 is SVGAGI in the germline V gene. The CDR3 length is 14 residues. Trimming removed 2 bases from V and 6 bases from J, with 11 bases in between.

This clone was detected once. DNA of the CDR3: TGTGCCAGCAGCACCCCGGGACTAGGGACAGATACGCAGTATTTT. This sequence encodes CASSTPGLGTDTQYF. This sequence joins TRBV11-2 and TRBJ2-3; 8 bases line up with TRBD2. The V segment lost 5 bases and the J segment 3 bases; nucleotides outside the gene matches: 7. The germline V gene encodes CDR1 SGHAT and CDR2 FQNNGV. The CDR3 runs 15 residues.

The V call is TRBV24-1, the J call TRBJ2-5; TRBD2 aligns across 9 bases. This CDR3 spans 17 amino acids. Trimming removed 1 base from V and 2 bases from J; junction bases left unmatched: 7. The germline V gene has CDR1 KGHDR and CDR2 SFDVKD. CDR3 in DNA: TGTGCCACCAGTGATTTTGAACTAGCGGGCTCTCAAGAGACCCAGTACTTC. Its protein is CATSDFELAGSQETQYF.

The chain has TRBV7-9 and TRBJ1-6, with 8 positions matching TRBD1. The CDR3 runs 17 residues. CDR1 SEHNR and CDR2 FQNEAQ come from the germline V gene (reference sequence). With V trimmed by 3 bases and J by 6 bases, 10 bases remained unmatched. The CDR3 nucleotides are TGTGCCAGCAGCTTTATGTCAGGGGGCAATTCTAATTCACCCCTCCACTTT. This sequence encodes CASSFMSGGNSNSPLHF.

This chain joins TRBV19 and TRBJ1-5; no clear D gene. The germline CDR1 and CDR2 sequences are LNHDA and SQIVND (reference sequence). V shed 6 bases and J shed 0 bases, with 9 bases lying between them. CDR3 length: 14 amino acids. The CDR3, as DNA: TGTGCCAGTAGGTGGGCCAATAGCAATCAGCCCCAGCATTTT. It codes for CASRWANSNQPQHF.

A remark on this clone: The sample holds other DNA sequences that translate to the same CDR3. The CDR3 spells CASSLGGSEGYTF. The CDR3 DNA reads TGTGCCAGCAGCTTAGGAGGGTCGGAAGGCTACACCTTC. The genes are TRBV7-2 and TRBJ1-2; D is unclear. The ends were cut back, 1 base at V and 8 bases at J, with 11 bases in the middle. The CDR3 spans 13 residues. Germline V gene lookup returns CDR1 SGHTA and CDR2 FQGNSA.

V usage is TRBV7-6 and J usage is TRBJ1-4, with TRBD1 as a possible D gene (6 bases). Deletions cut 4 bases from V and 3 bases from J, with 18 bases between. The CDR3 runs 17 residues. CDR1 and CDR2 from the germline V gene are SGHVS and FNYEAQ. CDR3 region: CASSSSVLQGPNEKLFF. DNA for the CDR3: TGTGCCAGCAGCTCCTCAGTCTTACAGGGTCCTAATGAAAAACTGTTTTTT.

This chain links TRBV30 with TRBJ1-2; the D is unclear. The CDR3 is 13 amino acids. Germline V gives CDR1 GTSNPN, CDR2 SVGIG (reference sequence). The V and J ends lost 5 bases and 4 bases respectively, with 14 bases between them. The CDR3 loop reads CAWSTASFYGYTF. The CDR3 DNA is TGTGCCTGGTCCACCGCGAGTTTCTATGGCTACACCTTC.

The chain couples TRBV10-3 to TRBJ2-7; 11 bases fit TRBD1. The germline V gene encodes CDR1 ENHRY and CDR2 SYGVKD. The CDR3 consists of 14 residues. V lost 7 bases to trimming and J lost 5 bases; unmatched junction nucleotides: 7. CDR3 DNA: TGTGCCATCAACGGGGGACAGGGGGACAACGAGCAGTACTTC. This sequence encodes CAINGGQGDNEQYF.

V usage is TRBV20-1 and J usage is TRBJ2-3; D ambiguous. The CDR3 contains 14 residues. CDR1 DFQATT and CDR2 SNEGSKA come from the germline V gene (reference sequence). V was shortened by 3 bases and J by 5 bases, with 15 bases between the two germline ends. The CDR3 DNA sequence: TGCAGTGCTAGTTTAACATTCGAGCGAGATACGCAGTATTTT. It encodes CSASLTFERDTQYF.

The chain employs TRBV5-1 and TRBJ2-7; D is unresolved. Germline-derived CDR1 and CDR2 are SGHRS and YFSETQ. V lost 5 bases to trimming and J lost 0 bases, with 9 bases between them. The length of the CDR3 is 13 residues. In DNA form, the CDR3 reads TGCGCCAGCAGACTGCACAGCTCCTACGAGCAGTACTTC. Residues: CASRLHSSYEQYF.

The CDR3 region has the DNA TGTGCCAGCAGCCCTACCGGGACTAGCGGGAGGGGGAATGAGCAGTTCTTC. It yields the protein CASSPTGTSGRGNEQFF. The chain recombines TRBV5-4 with TRBJ2-1; 16 positions agree with TRBD2. J lost 7 bases, V lost 4 bases, and 8 bases had no gene match. CDR1 and CDR2 (germline): SGHNT, YYREEE (reference sequence). The CDR3 covers 17 residues. Combining the CDR3 with reference TRBV5-4 and TRBJ2-1 gives the whole variable domain ETGVTQSPTHLIKTRGQQVTLRCSSQSGHNTVSWYQQALGQGPQFIFQYYREEENGRGNFPPRFSGLQFPNYSSELNVNALELDDSALYLCASSPTGTSGRGNEQFFGPGTRLTVL.